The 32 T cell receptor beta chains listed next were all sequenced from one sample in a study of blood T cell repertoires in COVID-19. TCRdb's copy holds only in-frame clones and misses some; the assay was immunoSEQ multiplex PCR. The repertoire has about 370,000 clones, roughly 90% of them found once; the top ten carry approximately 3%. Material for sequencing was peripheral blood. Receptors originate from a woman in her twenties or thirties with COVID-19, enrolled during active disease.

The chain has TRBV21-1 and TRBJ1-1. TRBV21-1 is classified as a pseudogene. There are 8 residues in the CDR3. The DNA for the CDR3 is TGCCGGAACACTGAAGCTTTCTTT. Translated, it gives CRNTEAFF.

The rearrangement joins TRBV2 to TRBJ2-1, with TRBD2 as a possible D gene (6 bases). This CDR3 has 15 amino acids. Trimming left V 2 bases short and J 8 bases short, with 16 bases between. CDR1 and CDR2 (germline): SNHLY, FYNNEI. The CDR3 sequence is CASSESRLVFDEQFF. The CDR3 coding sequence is TGTGCCAGCAGTGAATCGAGACTAGTTTTCGATGAGCAGTTCTTC.

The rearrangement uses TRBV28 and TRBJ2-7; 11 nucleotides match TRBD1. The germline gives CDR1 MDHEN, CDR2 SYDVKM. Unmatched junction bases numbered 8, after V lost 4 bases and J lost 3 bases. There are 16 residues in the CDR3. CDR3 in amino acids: CASSSSGTGGDYEQYF. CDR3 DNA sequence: TGTGCCAGCAGTTCCTCCGGGACAGGGGGGGACTACGAGCAGTACTTC.

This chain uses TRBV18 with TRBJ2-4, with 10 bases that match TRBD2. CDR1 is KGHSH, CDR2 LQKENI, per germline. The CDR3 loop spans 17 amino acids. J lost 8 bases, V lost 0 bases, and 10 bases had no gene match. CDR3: CASSPPEASGREDIQYF. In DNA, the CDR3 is TGTGCCAGCTCACCACCTGAGGCTAGCGGGAGAGAGGACATTCAGTACTTC.

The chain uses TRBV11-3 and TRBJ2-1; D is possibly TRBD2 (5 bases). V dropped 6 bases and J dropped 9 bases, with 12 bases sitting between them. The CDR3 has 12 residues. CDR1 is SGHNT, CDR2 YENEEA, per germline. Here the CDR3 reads CASRSGGSEQFF. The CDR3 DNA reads TGTGCCAGCAGAAGTGGTGGGAGTGAGCAGTTCTTC.

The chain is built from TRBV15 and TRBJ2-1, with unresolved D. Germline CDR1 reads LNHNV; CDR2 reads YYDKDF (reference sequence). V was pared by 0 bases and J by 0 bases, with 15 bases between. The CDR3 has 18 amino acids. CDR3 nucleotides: TGTGCCACCAGCAGAGATTCCGTTTCGTATAGCTCCTACAATGAGCAGTTCTTC. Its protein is CATSRDSVSYSSYNEQFF.

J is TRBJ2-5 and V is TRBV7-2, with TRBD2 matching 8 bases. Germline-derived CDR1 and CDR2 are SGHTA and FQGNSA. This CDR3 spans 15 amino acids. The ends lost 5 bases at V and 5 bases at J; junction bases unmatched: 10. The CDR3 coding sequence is TGTGCCAGCAGCCCGATAGCGGGGCCGGGGGAGACCCAGTACTTC. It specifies CASSPIAGPGETQYF. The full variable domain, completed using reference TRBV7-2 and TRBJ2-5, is GAGVSQSPSNKVTEKGKDVELRCDPISGHTALYWYRQSLGQGLEFLIYFQGNSAPDKSGLPSDRFSAERTGGSVSTLTIQRTQQEDSAVYLCASSPIAGPGETQYFGPGTRLLVL.

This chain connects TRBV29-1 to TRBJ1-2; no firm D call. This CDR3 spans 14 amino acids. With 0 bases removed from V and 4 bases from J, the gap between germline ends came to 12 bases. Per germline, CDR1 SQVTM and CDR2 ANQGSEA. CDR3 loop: CSVEEGVSRYGYTF. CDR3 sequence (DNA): TGCAGCGTTGAAGAAGGAGTCTCCCGCTATGGCTACACCTTC.

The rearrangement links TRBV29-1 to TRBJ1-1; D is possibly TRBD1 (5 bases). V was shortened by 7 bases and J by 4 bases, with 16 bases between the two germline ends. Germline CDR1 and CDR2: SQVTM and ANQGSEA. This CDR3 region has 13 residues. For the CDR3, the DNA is TGCAGCGCTCAGACGGGGGGAGCCACTGAAGCTTTCTTT. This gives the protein CSAQTGGATEAFF.

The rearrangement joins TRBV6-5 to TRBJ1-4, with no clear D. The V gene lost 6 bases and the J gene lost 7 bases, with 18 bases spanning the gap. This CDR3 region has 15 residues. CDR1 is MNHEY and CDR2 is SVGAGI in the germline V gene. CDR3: CASRLAPLTIEKLFF. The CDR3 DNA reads TGTGCCAGCAGATTGGCCCCTCTCACGATTGAAAAACTGTTTTTT.

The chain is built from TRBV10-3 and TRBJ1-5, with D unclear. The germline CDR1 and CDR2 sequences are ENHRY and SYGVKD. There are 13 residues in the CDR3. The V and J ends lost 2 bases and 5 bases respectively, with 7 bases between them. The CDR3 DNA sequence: TGTGCCATCAGTGAGAACCGGGATCAGCCCCAGCATTTT. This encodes CAISENRDQPQHF.

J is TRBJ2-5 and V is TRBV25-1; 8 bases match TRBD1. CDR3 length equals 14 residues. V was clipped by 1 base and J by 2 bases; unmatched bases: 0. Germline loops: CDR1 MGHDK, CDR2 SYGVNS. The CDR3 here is CASSEWTGQETQYF. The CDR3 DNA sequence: TGTGCCAGCAGTGAATGGACAGGGCAAGAGACCCAGTACTTC.

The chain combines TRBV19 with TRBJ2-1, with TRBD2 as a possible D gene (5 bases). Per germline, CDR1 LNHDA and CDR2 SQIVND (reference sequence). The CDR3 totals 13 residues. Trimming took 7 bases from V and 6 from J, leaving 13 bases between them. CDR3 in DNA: TGTGCCAGTATGCCCACTAGGGCCAATGAGCAGTTCTTC. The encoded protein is CASMPTRANEQFF.

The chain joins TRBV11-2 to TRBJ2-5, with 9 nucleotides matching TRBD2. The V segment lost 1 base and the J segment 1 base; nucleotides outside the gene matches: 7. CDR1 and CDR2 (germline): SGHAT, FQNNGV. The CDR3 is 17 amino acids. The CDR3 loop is CASSLVRLAGLQETQYF. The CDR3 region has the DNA TGTGCCAGCAGCTTAGTCCGGCTAGCGGGACTCCAAGAGACCCAGTACTTC.

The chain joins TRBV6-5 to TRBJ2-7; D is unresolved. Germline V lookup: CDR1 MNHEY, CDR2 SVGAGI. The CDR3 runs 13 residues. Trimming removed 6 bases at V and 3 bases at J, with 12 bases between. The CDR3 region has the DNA TGTGCCAGCAGCCAACTTCAATACTACGAGCAGTACTTC. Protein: CASSQLQYYEQYF.

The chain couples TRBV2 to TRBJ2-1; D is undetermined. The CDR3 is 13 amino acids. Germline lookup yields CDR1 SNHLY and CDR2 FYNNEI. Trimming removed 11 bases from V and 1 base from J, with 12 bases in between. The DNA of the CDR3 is TGTGCCTCCAAGCCGGAGTCCTACAATGAGCAGTTCTTC. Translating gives CASKPESYNEQFF.

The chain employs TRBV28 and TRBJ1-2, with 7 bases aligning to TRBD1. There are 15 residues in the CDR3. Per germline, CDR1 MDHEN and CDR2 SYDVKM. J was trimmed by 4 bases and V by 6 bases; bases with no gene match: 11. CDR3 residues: CASRRTGPYGYGYTF. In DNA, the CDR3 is TGTGCCAGCAGGAGGACAGGACCCTATGGCTATGGCTACACCTTC.

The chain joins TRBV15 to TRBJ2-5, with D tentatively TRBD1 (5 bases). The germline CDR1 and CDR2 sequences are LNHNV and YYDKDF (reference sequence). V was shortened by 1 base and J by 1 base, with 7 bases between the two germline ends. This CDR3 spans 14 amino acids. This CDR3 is CATSRAGFQETQYF. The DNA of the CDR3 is TGTGCCACCAGCAGAGCAGGGTTCCAAGAGACCCAGTACTTC.

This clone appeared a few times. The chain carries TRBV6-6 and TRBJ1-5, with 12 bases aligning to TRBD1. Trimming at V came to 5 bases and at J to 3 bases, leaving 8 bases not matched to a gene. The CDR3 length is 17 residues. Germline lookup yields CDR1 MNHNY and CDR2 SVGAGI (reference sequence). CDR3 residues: CASSRPGQGAPNQPQHF. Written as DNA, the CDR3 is TGTGCCAGCAGTCGCCCGGGACAGGGGGCCCCCAATCAGCCCCAGCATTTT.

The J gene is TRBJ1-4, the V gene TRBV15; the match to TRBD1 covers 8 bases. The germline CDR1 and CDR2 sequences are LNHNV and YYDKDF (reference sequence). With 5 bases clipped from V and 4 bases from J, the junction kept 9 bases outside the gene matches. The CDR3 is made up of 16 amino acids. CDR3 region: CATSRDGGQGNEKLFF. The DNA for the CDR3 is TGTGCCACCAGCCGGGACGGAGGACAGGGTAATGAAAAACTGTTTTTT.

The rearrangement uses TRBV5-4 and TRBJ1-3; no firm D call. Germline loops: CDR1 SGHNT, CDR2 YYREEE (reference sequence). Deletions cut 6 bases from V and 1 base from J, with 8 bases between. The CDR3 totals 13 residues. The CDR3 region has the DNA TGTGCCAGCAAGAGTTTATCTGGAAACACCATATATTTT. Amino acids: CASKSLSGNTIYF.

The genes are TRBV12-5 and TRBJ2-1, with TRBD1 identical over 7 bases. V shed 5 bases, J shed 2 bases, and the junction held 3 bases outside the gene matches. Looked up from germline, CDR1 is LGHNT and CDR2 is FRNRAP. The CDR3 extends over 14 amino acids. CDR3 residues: CASGEGQPYNEQFF. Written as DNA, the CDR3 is TGTGCTAGTGGTGAGGGACAGCCCTACAATGAGCAGTTCTTC.

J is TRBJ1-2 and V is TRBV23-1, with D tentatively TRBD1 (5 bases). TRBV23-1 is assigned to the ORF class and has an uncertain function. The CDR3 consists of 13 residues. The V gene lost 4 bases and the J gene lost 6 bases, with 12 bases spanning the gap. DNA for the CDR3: TGCGCCAGCAGTCCTCGTGGGGGGGATGGCTACACCTTC. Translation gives CASSPRGGDGYTF.

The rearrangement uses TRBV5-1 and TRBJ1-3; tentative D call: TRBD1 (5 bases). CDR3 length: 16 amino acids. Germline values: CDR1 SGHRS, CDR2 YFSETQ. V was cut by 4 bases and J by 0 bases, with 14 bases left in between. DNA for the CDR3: TGCGCCAGCAGCCCGACGCCCGACAGCTCTGGAAACACCATATATTTT. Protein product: CASSPTPDSSGNTIYF.

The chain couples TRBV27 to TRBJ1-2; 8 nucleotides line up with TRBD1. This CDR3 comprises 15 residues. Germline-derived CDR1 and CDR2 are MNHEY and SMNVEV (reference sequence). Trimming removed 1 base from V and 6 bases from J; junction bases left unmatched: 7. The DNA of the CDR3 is TGTGCCAGCAGTTTATACCCTAACAGGGGGGATGGCTACACCTTC. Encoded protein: CASSLYPNRGDGYTF.

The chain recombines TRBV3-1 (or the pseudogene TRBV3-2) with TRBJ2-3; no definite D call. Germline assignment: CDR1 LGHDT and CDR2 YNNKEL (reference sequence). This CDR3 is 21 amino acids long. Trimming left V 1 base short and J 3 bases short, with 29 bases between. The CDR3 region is CASSQVLGWRRNEPITDTQYF. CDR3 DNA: TGTGCCAGCAGCCAAGTATTAGGTTGGAGAAGAAACGAACCCATAACAGATACGCAGTATTTT.

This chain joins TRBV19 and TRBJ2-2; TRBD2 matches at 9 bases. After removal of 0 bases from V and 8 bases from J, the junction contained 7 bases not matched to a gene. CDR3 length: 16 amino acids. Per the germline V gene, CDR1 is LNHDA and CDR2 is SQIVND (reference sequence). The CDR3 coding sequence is TGTGCCAGTAGTATAGATTCTATTAGCGGGAGTGGGGAGCTGTTTTTT. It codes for CASSIDSISGSGELFF.

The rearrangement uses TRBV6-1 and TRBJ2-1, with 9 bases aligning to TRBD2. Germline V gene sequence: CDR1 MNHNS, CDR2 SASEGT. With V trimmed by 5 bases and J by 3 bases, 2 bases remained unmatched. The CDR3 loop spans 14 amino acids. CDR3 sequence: CASSIAGDYNEQFF. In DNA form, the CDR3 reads TGTGCCAGCAGTATAGCGGGGGACTACAATGAGCAGTTCTTC.

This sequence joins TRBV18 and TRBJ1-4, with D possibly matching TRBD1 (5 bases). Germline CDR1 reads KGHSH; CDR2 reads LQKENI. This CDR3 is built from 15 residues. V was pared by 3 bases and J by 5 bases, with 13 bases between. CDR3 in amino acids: CASSPSGTGNEKLFF. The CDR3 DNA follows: TGTGCCAGCTCACCCAGCGGGACGGGGAATGAAAAACTGTTTTTT. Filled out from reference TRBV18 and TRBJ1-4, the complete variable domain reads NAGVMQNPRHLVRRRGQEARLRCSPMKGHSHVYWYRQLPEEGLKFMVYLQKENIIDESGMPKERFSAEFPKEGPSILRIQQVVRGDSAAYFCASSPSGTGNEKLFFGSGTQLSVL.

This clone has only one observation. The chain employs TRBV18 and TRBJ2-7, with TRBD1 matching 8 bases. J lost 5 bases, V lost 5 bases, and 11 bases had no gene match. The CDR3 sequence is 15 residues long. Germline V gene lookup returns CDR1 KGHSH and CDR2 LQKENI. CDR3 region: CASSSTGAEGHEQYF. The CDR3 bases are TGTGCCAGCTCATCGACAGGGGCCGAGGGGCACGAGCAGTACTTC.

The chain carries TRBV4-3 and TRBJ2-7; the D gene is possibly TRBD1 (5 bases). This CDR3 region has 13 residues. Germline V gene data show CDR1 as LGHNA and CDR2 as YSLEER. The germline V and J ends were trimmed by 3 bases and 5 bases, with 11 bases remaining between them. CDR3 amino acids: CASSQELRDEQYF. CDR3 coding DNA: TGCGCCAGCAGCCAGGAACTCAGGGACGAGCAGTACTTC.

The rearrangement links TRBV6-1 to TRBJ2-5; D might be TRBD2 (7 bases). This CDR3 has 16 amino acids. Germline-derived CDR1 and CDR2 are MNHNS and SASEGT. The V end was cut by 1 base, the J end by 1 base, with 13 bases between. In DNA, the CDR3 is TGTGCCAGCAGTGAAGTGCTAGGGGGGGGCCAAGAGACCCAGTACTTC. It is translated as CASSEVLGGGQETQYF.